These 32 T cell receptor beta chains were all obtained from the same sample, sequenced in a study of CD8+ T cells in alopecia areata. Sorting of pooled cutaneous lymph node cells used CD4, CD8alpha, NKG2D, NKG2ACE and other markers. It was cDNA, reverse transcribed from extracted RNA, that served as the sequencing template. Profiling relied on immunoSEQ multiplex PCR, and the TCRdb table lists in-frame clones only, not all of them. The record shows approximately 300,000 clones for this sample, with no singletons present. Sequenced material: CD4+ T cells sorted from a lymph node. The source of these receptors is a C3H/HeJ mouse with alopecia areata. Strain MHC haplotype: H2-k.

Concerning this clone itself: Genes here carry mouse names. The CDR3 end falls 3 residues outside the read, so it is completed with the germline J gene. The sample contains more than one DNA sequence encoding this CDR3. The rearrangement uses TRBV1 and TRBJ1-6, with 9 bases matching TRBD1. TRBJ1-6 is filed as an ORF, its function uncertain. In germline, CDR1 is NSQYPW, CDR2 LRSPGD (reference sequence). CDR3 size: 16 residues. The V segment lost 3 bases and the J segment 4 bases; nucleotides outside the gene matches: 4. This CDR3 reads CTCSARDRGYNSPLYF. Partial CDR3 DNA: TGCACCTGCAGTGCCCGCGACAGGGGGTATAATTCGCCC.

Concerning this clone itself: Germline and genes: mouse. The CDR3 is cut off 3 residues early in the read; its end comes from the germline J gene. The chain links TRBV31 to TRBJ1-6, with 7 bases fitting TRBD1. TRBJ1-6 is sorted into the ORF group, with uncertain function. After removal of 1 base from V and 5 bases from J, the junction contained 2 bases not matched to a gene. Germline V gene lookup returns CDR1 GKSSPN and CDR2 SITVG. There are 14 residues in the CDR3. The covered CDR3 bases are TGTGCCTGGAGTCGGGGACAGCATAATTCGCCC. It yields the protein CAWSRGQHNSP. The CDR3 reads in full as CAWSRGQHNSPLYF.

As concerns this clone: Mouse names are used for the genes. The CDR3 end lies 3 residues beyond the end of the read and is filled in from the germline J gene. The same CDR3 can be traced to other DNA sequences in this sample. The genes are TRBV13-2 and TRBJ1-6; TRBD1 agrees at 9 bases. TRBJ1-6 is an open reading frame, and its role is uncertain. Germline V CDR1 and CDR2: NNHNN, SYGAGS (reference sequence). The CDR3 is 12 residues long. J lost 10 bases, V lost 5 bases, and 1 base had no gene match. The CDR3 bases that were read are TGTGCCAGCGGGGACAGGGGCTCGCCC. Its protein product is CASGDRGSP. The CDR3, in full, reads CASGDRGSPLYF.

A note on this clone: The gene names given are mouse names. Read sequence stops 4 residues before the CDR3 end, and the germline J gene provides the missing end. The rearrangement joins TRBV13-2 to TRBJ2-2, with D tentatively TRBD2 (6 bases). CDR1 is NNHNN and CDR2 is SYGAGS in the germline V gene (reference sequence). This CDR3 region has 15 residues. V lost 1 base to trimming and J lost 3 bases, with 10 bases between them. CDR3 protein: CASGDLGRYTGQLYF. CDR3 DNA (partial): TGTGCCAGCGGTGATCTGGGGAGGTACACCGGG.

This clone was detected a few times. Gene names and germline match the mouse. With the read ending 4 residues before the CDR3 end, the germline J gene is used to fill in that end. This sequence joins TRBV2 and TRBJ2-1, with no clear D. CDR1 and CDR2 (germline): LGHNA, YSYQKL. This CDR3 has 14 amino acids. Trimming took 0 bases from V and 6 from J, leaving 9 bases between them. Here the CDR3 reads CASSQDPALAEQFF. The CDR3 DNA, read in part, is TGTGCCAGCAGCCAAGACCCTGCCCTTGCT.

Of note for this clone: The genes and germline here are from mouse. From the germline J gene comes the end of the CDR3, since the read stops 4 residues before it. The chain carries TRBV19 and TRBJ2-3; TRBD2 aligns across 9 bases. Germline CDR1 and CDR2: FNHDT and SITEND (reference sequence). The junction had 3 bases not matched to a gene; V was cut back by 4 bases and J by 0 bases. The CDR3 has 15 amino acids. This CDR3 is CASSGTGSSAETLYF. CDR3 bases read: TGTGCCAGCAGTGGGACTGGGTCTAGTGCAGAA.

In this sample, this clone turned up a few times. Gene labels here are mouse ones. Read coverage stops 4 residues before the CDR3 terminus; the germline J gene supplies the remainder. This chain joins TRBV5 and TRBJ1-2; TRBD1 aligns across 9 bases. With V trimmed by 4 bases and J by 4 bases, 7 bases remained unmatched. Germline assignment: CDR1 LGHNA and CDR2 YNLKQL (reference sequence). The CDR3 loop spans 15 amino acids. The sequenced part of the CDR3 DNA is TGTGCCAGCAGCCCTCGGACAGGGGTCCCCTCC. As protein: CASSPRTGVPS. Given in full, the CDR3 is CASSPRTGVPSDYTF.

About this clone: The gene names here belong to mouse. The CDR3 end is not reached by the read, which stops 3 residues before it; the germline J gene fills it in. The chain combines TRBV31 with TRBJ1-6, with TRBD1 identical over 7 bases. TRBJ1-6 is filed as an ORF, its function uncertain. Trimming cost V 0 bases and J 8 bases; bases outside gene matches: 4. The CDR3 loop spans 14 amino acids. Germline-derived CDR1 and CDR2 are GKSSPN and SITVG. CDR3 in amino acids: CAWSLNRGDSPLYF. The sequenced CDR3 bases are TGTGCCTGGAGTCTAAACAGGGGAGATTCGCCC.

In its sample, this clone was seen a few times. Gene names denote mouse genes. The read ends 4 residues before the CDR3 terminus; that terminus is restored from the germline J gene. The sample holds other DNA sequences that translate to the same CDR3. This chain joins TRBV13-3 and TRBJ2-1; 7 bases match TRBD2. With 3 bases clipped from V and 1 base from J, the junction kept 1 base outside the gene matches. CDR1 is NNHDY, CDR2 SYVADS, per germline. This CDR3 spans 14 amino acids. CDR3 bases read: TGTGCCAGCAGTGGACTGGGAAACTATGCT. Encoded protein: CASSGLGNYA. The entire CDR3 is CASSGLGNYAEQFF.

This clone occurred a few times. These gene names are mouse names. The CDR3 spells CASSDRYISDYTF. The DNA read from the CDR3 is TGTGCCAGCAGTGACAGGTATATCTCC. V and J are TRBV13-3 and TRBJ1-2; D is uncertain. With the read ending 4 residues before the CDR3 end, the germline J gene is used to fill in that end. Between the trimmed V and J ends, which lost 2 bases and 4 bases, there was a span of 9 bases. CDR1 and CDR2 from the germline V gene are NNHDY and SYVADS. This CDR3 is 13 amino acids long.

With respect to this clone: The genes are named according to mouse. Read data end 4 residues before the CDR3 end; the end is taken from the germline J gene. The chain employs TRBV5 and TRBJ2-5; D may be TRBD2 (6 bases). Germline V gives CDR1 LGHNA, CDR2 YNLKQL (reference sequence). CDR3 length equals 17 residues. Deletions cut 0 bases from V and 1 base from J, with 14 bases between. The part of the CDR3 DNA that was read is TGTGCCAGCAGCCAAGAAATGGGGGTTGTGGACCAAGAC. It encodes CASSQEMGVVDQD. The whole CDR3 protein is CASSQEMGVVDQDTQYF.

This clone came up a few times. Each gene name is a mouse one. The missing CDR3 end, 4 residues past where the read stops, is filled in from the germline J gene. J is TRBJ2-3 and V is TRBV19; possibly TRBD1 for D (6 bases). With 3 bases removed from V and 3 bases from J, the gap between germline ends came to 8 bases. This CDR3 is 13 amino acids long. Germline CDR1 and CDR2: FNHDT and SITEND (reference sequence). CDR3 bases read: TGTGCCAGCAGTAAAGGGACAGCAGAA. Its protein product is CASSKGTAE. The entire CDR3 protein is CASSKGTAETLYF.

Of note for this clone: Gene labels here are mouse ones. From the germline J gene comes the end of the CDR3, since the read stops 4 residues before it. The chain has TRBV19 and TRBJ2-3, with TRBD2 matching 10 bases. The V segment lost 4 bases and the J segment 3 bases; nucleotides outside the gene matches: 5. The CDR3 spans 15 residues. CDR1 is FNHDT, CDR2 SITEND, per germline (reference sequence). The chain's CDR3 is CASSAWGGIAETLYF. Incomplete CDR3 DNA: TGTGCCAGCAGTGCCTGGGGGGGCATCGCAGAA.

This clone has a count of ten or more. All gene names here are mouse names. The sequence runs out 4 residues before the end of the CDR3; the remainder is reconstructed from the germline J gene. V usage is TRBV13-3 and J usage is TRBJ2-1, with D possibly matching TRBD1 (5 bases). The CDR3 extends over 13 amino acids. Looked up from germline, CDR1 is NNHDY and CDR2 is SYVADS. V gave up 3 bases and J gave up 1 base, with 5 bases separating them. CDR3 bases read: TGTGCCAGCAGTGCAGGGAACTATGCT. As protein: CASSAGNYA. The CDR3 in its entirety is CASSAGNYAEQFF.

A remark on this clone: Mouse germline and gene names are used. The read ends 4 residues before the CDR3 terminus; that terminus is restored from the germline J gene. This rearrangement joins TRBV1 to TRBJ2-1; the match to TRBD2 covers 9 bases. In germline, CDR1 is NSQYPW, CDR2 LRSPGD (reference sequence). The V and J ends lost 1 base and 3 bases, in that order; junction bases with no gene match: 4. The CDR3 loop spans 16 amino acids. The chain's CDR3 is CTCSAVGGLGYAEQFF. The covered CDR3 bases are TGCACCTGCAGTGCAGTGGGGGGGCTGGGCTATGCT. Complete variable domain (other parts from reference TRBV1 and TRBJ2-1): VTLLEQNPRWRLVPRGQAVNLRCILKNSQYPWMSWYQQDLQKQLQWLFTLRSPGDKEVKSLPGADYLATRVTDTELRLQVANMSQGRTLYCTCSAVGGLGYAEQFFGPGTRLTVL.

Of note for this clone: The genes and germline here are from mouse. The CDR3 region is CASSRDRNSPLYF. CDR3 bases read: TGTGCCAGCAGTCGGGACAGAAATTCGCCC. The rearrangement uses TRBV13-3 and TRBJ1-6, with TRBD1 matching 7 bases. The DNA ends 3 residues before the CDR3 does, and the rest of the CDR3 is filled in from the germline J gene. TRBJ1-6 is an open reading frame, and its role is uncertain. The CDR3 covers 13 residues. Germline trimming cut 4 bases from V and 7 bases from J; bases unmatched to any gene: 2. The germline V gene has CDR1 NNHDY and CDR2 SYVADS.

As for this clone: The genes and germline here are from mouse. CDR3 sequence: CAWSPRQGALYAEQFF. The part of the CDR3 DNA that was read is TGTGCCTGGAGTCCACGACAGGGGGCCCTCTATGCT. This sequence joins TRBV31 and TRBJ2-1, with 10 bases matching TRBD1. The read is 4 residues too short to cover the CDR3 end, so that end is filled in from the germline J gene. CDR3 length: 16 residues. V lost 1 base, J lost 3 bases, and 6 bases stayed unmatched. CDR1 is GKSSPN, CDR2 SITVG, per germline.

This clone occurred many times. Gene labels here are mouse ones. The read terminates 4 residues ahead of where the CDR3 ends, so the germline J gene completes it. Additional DNA sequences in this sample encode the identical CDR3. This chain connects TRBV31 to TRBJ1-2, with D uncertain. V dropped 0 bases and J dropped 0 bases, with 5 bases sitting between them. The CDR3 extends over 13 amino acids. Germline V gene sequence: CDR1 GKSSPN, CDR2 SITVG. The DNA read from the CDR3 is TGTGCCTGGAGTCTAACAGCAAACTCC. Translation gives CAWSLTANS. The full CDR3 reads CAWSLTANSDYTF.

There are a few counts of this clone. Mouse names are used for the genes. Sequencing ends 4 residues short of the CDR3 end; the germline J gene provides the rest. In the same sample, other DNA sequences code for this CDR3. The chain joins TRBV13-3 to TRBJ2-3, with D possibly TRBD1 on 5 matching bases. CDR3 size: 15 residues. Germline V gives CDR1 NNHDY, CDR2 SYVADS. With 2 bases removed from V and 0 bases from J, the gap between germline ends came to 10 bases. Partial CDR3 DNA: TGTGCCAGCAGTGACCGGACAACTAGTGCAGAA. Translated, it gives CASSDRTTSAE. The CDR3 in its entirety is CASSDRTTSAETLYF.

Regarding this clone: Here the gene names and germline are mouse. Read coverage stops 4 residues before the CDR3 terminus; the germline J gene supplies the remainder. The chain couples TRBV13-1 to TRBJ2-4; possible D gene TRBD2, 7 bases. The CDR3 has 16 amino acids. Germline V gene lookup returns CDR1 NSHNY and CDR2 SYGAGN. With 1 base removed from V and 0 bases from J, the gap between germline ends came to 12 bases. CDR3 amino acids: CASSDFWGASQNTLYF. The CDR3 DNA, read in part, is TGTGCCAGCAGTGATTTTTGGGGGGCAAGTCAAAAC.

With regard to this clone: Each gene name is a mouse one. CDR3 bases read: TGTGCCAGCAGTATAATTGGACAGGGGCAAGAC. Encoded protein: CASSIIGQGQD. The full-length CDR3 reads as CASSIIGQGQDTQYF. The chain is built from TRBV19 and TRBJ2-5; 9 nucleotides align to TRBD1. From the germline J gene comes the end of the CDR3, since the read stops 4 residues before it. CDR1 and CDR2 (germline): FNHDT, SITEND (reference sequence). V shed 1 base and J 3 bases; nucleotides not matched to a gene: 3. This CDR3 is built from 15 residues.

This clone appeared a few times. Germline and genes: mouse. The sequenced fragment ends 4 residues before the CDR3 boundary, so the rest is inferred from the germline J gene. The chain uses TRBV13-2 and TRBJ2-3; 7 bases map to TRBD2. Germline V lookup: CDR1 NNHNN, CDR2 SYGAGS (reference sequence). Trimming removed 0 bases from V and 0 bases from J; junction bases left unmatched: 10. This CDR3 spans 18 amino acids. The covered CDR3 bases are TGTGCCAGCGGTGATGCGAACTGGGGAGGGGCTAGTGCAGAA. Its protein is CASGDANWGGASAE. The full CDR3 protein reads CASGDANWGGASAETLYF.

On this clone: The germline and genes are mouse ones. The observed sequence ends 4 residues before the CDR3 terminus, with the missing tail filled in from the germline J gene. This chain joins TRBV19 and TRBJ2-7; 9 bases are a match to TRBD2. The CDR3 loop spans 13 amino acids. The trim removed 5 bases at V and 3 bases at J, leaving 3 bases unmatched. In germline, CDR1 is FNHDT, CDR2 SITEND (reference sequence). The part of the CDR3 DNA that was read is TGTGCCAGCAGAAGGGACTGGGTCTAT. It yields the protein CASRRDWVY. The whole CDR3 sequence is CASRRDWVYEQYF.

This clone was detected a few times. The genes and germline here are from mouse. Coverage ceases 4 residues before the CDR3 finishes, and the germline J gene fills in the end. The rearrangement links TRBV19 to TRBJ1-2; the match to TRBD1 covers 11 bases. This CDR3 has 14 amino acids. Germline V gene data show CDR1 as FNHDT and CDR2 as SITEND (reference sequence). The CDR3 protein is CASSPPGQGADYTF. Partial CDR3 DNA: TGTGCCAGCAGTCCTCCGGGACAGGGGGCC.

This clone was picked up a small number of times. The genes are named according to mouse. The CDR3 end falls 3 residues outside the read, so it is completed with the germline J gene. Other DNA sequences in the same sample also yield this CDR3. This chain joins TRBV19 and TRBJ1-6; possible D gene TRBD1, 6 bases. TRBJ1-6 is marked as an open reading frame, function uncertain. This CDR3 comprises 14 residues. CDR1 and CDR2 from the germline V gene are FNHDT and SITEND (reference sequence). V was pared by 5 bases and J by 4 bases, with 10 bases between. The chain's CDR3 is CASRGTSYNSPLYF. The CDR3 DNA, read in part, is TGTGCCAGCAGGGGGACATCTTATAATTCGCCC.

The table lists this clone with a few counts. The gene names here belong to mouse. With the read ending 4 residues before the CDR3 end, the germline J gene is used to fill in that end. This sample also contains other DNA sequences that code for the same CDR3. This chain joins TRBV19 and TRBJ1-2; TRBD1 matches at 9 bases. The germline V gene has CDR1 FNHDT and CDR2 SITEND (reference sequence). CDR3 length: 14 amino acids. V was pared by 2 bases and J by 4 bases, with 3 bases of the junction left unmatched. Partial CDR3 DNA: TGTGCCAGCAGTATTGGGGACAGGGCCTCC. Translation: CASSIGDRAS. The full CDR3 protein is CASSIGDRASDYTF.

On this clone: Mouse gene names apply. The read is 4 residues too short to cover the CDR3 end, so that end is filled in from the germline J gene. The genes are TRBV5 and TRBJ2-5; TRBD1 matches at 9 bases. The CDR3 covers 15 residues. Germline assignment: CDR1 LGHNA and CDR2 YNLKQL (reference sequence). CDR3: CASSHSGTGIDTQYF. The sequenced part of the CDR3 DNA is TGTGCCAGCAGCCACTCCGGGACAGGGATTGAC.

As concerns this clone: Gene names refer to mouse genes. The sequenced fragment ends 4 residues before the CDR3 boundary, so the rest is inferred from the germline J gene. This chain uses TRBV13-1 with TRBJ2-5, with 9 positions matching TRBD2. The CDR3 is 15 amino acids. J lost 0 bases, V lost 3 bases, and 2 bases had no gene match. Germline V gene lookup returns CDR1 NSHNY and CDR2 SYGAGN. Incomplete CDR3 DNA: TGTGCCAGCAGTGGGACTGGGGCGAACCAAGAC. Residues: CASSGTGANQD. The entire CDR3 is CASSGTGANQDTQYF.

To note about this clone: Gene names refer to mouse genes. Read sequence stops 4 residues before the CDR3 end, and the germline J gene provides the missing end. The chain joins TRBV5 to TRBJ2-3, with TRBD1 identical over 8 bases. This CDR3 comprises 16 residues. Germline V gives CDR1 LGHNA, CDR2 YNLKQL (reference sequence). V dropped 4 bases and J dropped 0; count of bases not matched to a gene: 6. Partial CDR3 DNA: TGTGCCAGCAGCCCTCACAGGGGGTCTAGTGCAGAA. It is translated as CASSPHRGSSAE. The CDR3, in full, reads CASSPHRGSSAETLYF.

This clone was seen more than once but under ten times. All gene names here are mouse names. Coverage ceases 4 residues before the CDR3 finishes, and the germline J gene fills in the end. The chain joins TRBV13-1 to TRBJ1-2; D is unclear. Trimming pared 1 base from V and 0 bases from J, leaving 7 bases between. Germline V CDR1 and CDR2: NSHNY, SYGAGN. This CDR3 spans 14 amino acids. The CDR3 is CASSDKHTNSDYTF. CDR3 bases read: TGTGCCAGCAGTGATAAACACACAAACTCC.

This clone was seen only a few times. Any gene name here is a mouse gene name. From the germline J gene comes the end of the CDR3, since the read stops 4 residues before it. The chain combines TRBV13-1 with TRBJ2-3, with 11 bases identical to TRBD1. Germline V lookup: CDR1 NSHNY, CDR2 SYGAGN. The length of the CDR3 is 14 residues. Here the CDR3 reads CASSGGQGEETLYF. Partial CDR3 DNA: TGTGCCAGCAGTGGGGGACAGGGGGAAGAA.

This clone was seen more than once but under ten times. All gene names here are mouse names. The read comes to an end 3 residues before the CDR3 does, leaving the germline J gene to fill in the end. The chain links TRBV13-1 to TRBJ1-3; D is perhaps TRBD1 (5 bases). The CDR3 totals 15 residues. V was cut by 1 base and J by 0 bases, with 8 bases left in between. Germline CDR1 is NSHNY and CDR2 is SYGAGN. CDR3 bases read: TGTGCCAGCAGTGATCCCGACAGTTCTGGAAATACG. Translation gives CASSDPDSSGNT. The full CDR3 reads CASSDPDSSGNTLYF.